Below, one TCR beta chain is given with its context. Its antigen is not known. The data were taken from a study of T cell responses to AZD1222 COVID-19 vaccine. Study outcomes and limitations: Repertoires were sampled only after the peak T cell response. With dominance at 160-218 and 743-854, vaccine-associated CD4 TCRs spanned spike. Most donors were white British, females outnumbered males, and clonal diversity was possibly underestimated.

This table comes from immunoSEQ multiplex PCR, and its TCRdb copy is limited to in-frame clones, with some not included. The table includes 53,000 or so clones, around 83% detected once. The trim removed 0 bases at V and 1 base at J, leaving 5 bases unmatched. From germline, CDR1 is SGDLS and CDR2 YYNGEE. The CDR3 is made up of 16 amino acids. The V gene is TRBV9, the J gene TRBJ2-7; 9 positions match TRBD2. This TCR was recovered from an adult in good health. The sequencing here drew on peripheral blood, taken on day 0 of MenACWY control vaccination. CDR3 in amino acids: CASSVGAGGLSYEQYF. As DNA, the CDR3 is TGTGCCAGCAGCGTAGGAGCGGGAGGCCTGTCCTACGAGCAGTACTTC.